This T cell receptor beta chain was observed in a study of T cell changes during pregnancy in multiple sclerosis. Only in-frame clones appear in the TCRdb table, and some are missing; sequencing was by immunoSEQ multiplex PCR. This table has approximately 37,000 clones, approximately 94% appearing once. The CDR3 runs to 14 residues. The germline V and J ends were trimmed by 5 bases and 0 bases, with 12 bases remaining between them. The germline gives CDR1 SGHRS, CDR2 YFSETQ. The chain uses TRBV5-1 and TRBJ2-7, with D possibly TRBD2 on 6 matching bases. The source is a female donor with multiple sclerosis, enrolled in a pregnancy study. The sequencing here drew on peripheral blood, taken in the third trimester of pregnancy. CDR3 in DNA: TGCGCCAGCAGTCGGGACTCACACTCCTACGAGCAGTACTTC. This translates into CASSRDSHSYEQYF.